The 4 T cell receptor beta chains listed next were all sequenced from one sample in a study of blood T cells in healthy people across ages. Next came a second PCR, run for roughly 7 to 12 cycles, which used a sample-barcoded 5' primer along with a J-beta primer mix. MiXCR was run by TCRdb on the 5' RACE reads, yielding one entry per CDR3 protein. Here the sample spans about 670,000 distinct CDR3 sequences, more than 45% being singletons. What was sequenced was blood. These TCRs come from an elderly woman in good health.

This chain links TRBV27 with TRBJ2-7; 7 bases match TRBD1. Germline CDR1 is MNHEY and CDR2 is SMNVEV (reference sequence). Trimming at V came to 4 bases and at J to 4 bases, leaving 10 bases not matched to a gene. This CDR3 is built from 15 residues. The DNA for the CDR3 is TGTGCCAGCAGTTCGCAGGGGGTTCAGCGGTACGAGCAGTACTTC. This sequence encodes CASSSQGVQRYEQYF.

This sequence joins TRBV12-3 or TRBV12-4 and TRBJ1-1; no firm D call. The CDR3 totals 14 residues. V was pared by 5 bases and J by 6 bases, with 16 bases between. CDR3 in amino acids: CASSPLGPFSEAFF. DNA of the CDR3: TGTGCCAGCAGTCCCCTGGGCCCTTTCTCTGAAGCTTTCTTT.

The CDR3 sequence is CASSRDADRDTQYF. In DNA form, the CDR3 reads TGTGCCAGTAGCCGGGACGCCGACCGGGATACGCAGTATTTT. The gene calls are TRBV19 and TRBJ2-3, with D perhaps given as TRBD1 or TRBD2 (5 bases each). Trimming cost V 6 bases and J 6 bases, with 16 bases left between them. The length of the CDR3 is 14 residues. CDR1 is LNHDA, CDR2 SQIVND, per germline (reference sequence).

The table lists this clonotype with many counts. CDR3 DNA: TGTGCCAGCAGCTCCGGGACAGGAAACAATCAGCCCCAGCATTTT. Translated: CASSSGTGNNQPQHF. The chain uses TRBV12-3 or TRBV12-4 and TRBJ1-5, with TRBD1 matching 8 bases. The CDR3 has 15 residues. The V and J ends lost 6 bases and 3 bases, in that order; junction bases with no gene match: 7.